This T cell receptor beta chain is drawn from a study of tumor-infiltrating lymphocytes in localized non-small cell lung cancer. Background on the study: Each patient gave resected tumor and non-adjacent uninvolved lung tissue.

Sequencing was performed with immunoSEQ multiplex PCR; in TCRdb, only in-frame clones are kept and a portion is missing. The sample yields 15,000 to 20,000 clones, 73% seen once. In the case of this clone: Its antigen remains unknown.

Germline V gene sequence: CDR1 LNHNV, CDR2 YYDKDF (reference sequence). V lost 4 bases and J lost 3; bases outside the gene matches: 5. The CDR3 covers 15 residues. Notes on the study in general: Higher tumor T cell infiltration than in uninvolved lung was supported by TCRbeta sequencing. Not all patients were TCR sequenced, owing to tissue quantity. Different pieces of the same tissue went to different assays, confounding technical variation with intratumor heterogeneity.

V gene TRBV15 combines with J gene TRBJ2-7; 11 nucleotides match TRBD1. This TCR was recovered from a human donor with non-small cell lung cancer. Material for sequencing was lung tumor tissue. The CDR3 loop reads CATSTRTGGFYEQYF. CDR3 sequence (DNA): TGTGCCACCAGCACCCGGACAGGGGGCTTCTACGAGCAGTACTTC.